These 13 T cell receptor beta chains originate from one sample sequenced in a study of blood T cell repertoires in COVID-19. Produced via immunoSEQ multiplex PCR; TCRdb's table is partial and in-frame only. This sample has around 200,000 clones; around nine tenths occur once, and the top ten carry around 6.6%. The sequenced sample was peripheral blood. The receptors were sampled from a man aged 40-49 years with acute or convalescent COVID-19.

The chain combines TRBV9 with TRBJ1-2; 9 nucleotides line up with TRBD1. The CDR3 runs to 17 residues. With V trimmed by 3 bases and J by 1 base, 10 bases remained unmatched. Per germline, CDR1 SGDLS and CDR2 YYNGEE. The DNA of the CDR3 is TGTGCCAGCAGCGCCCGGGACAGGGTCCATAATAACTATGGCTACACCTTC. Residues: CASSARDRVHNNYGYTF. Filled out from reference TRBV9 and TRBJ1-2, the complete variable domain reads DSGVTQTPKHLITATGQRVTLRCSPRSGDLSVYWYQQSLDQGLQFLIQYYNGEERAKGNILERFSAQQFPDLHSELNLSSLELGDSALYFCASSARDRVHNNYGYTFGSGTRLTVV.

The chain carries TRBV11-3 and TRBJ2-7; 7 nucleotides align to TRBD1. Looked up from germline, CDR1 is SGHNT and CDR2 is YENEEA. The CDR3 length is 14 residues. V shed 1 base and J 7 bases; nucleotides not matched to a gene: 7. Here the CDR3 DNA reads TGTGCCAGCAGCTTAGGACAGGGCCTGGGAGAGCAGTACTTC. Protein product: CASSLGQGLGEQYF.

This chain uses TRBV11-2 with TRBJ2-2, with a possible D match to TRBD1 (6 bases). The CDR3 loop spans 16 amino acids. V dropped 0 bases and J dropped 8 bases, with 16 bases sitting between them. Germline V lookup: CDR1 SGHAT, CDR2 FQNNGV. CDR3 in amino acids: CASSLEFAVGTGELFF. DNA for the CDR3: TGTGCCAGCAGCTTAGAATTTGCCGTTGGGACAGGGGAGCTGTTTTTT.

Here the CDR3 DNA reads TGTGCCAGCAGCTTAGCGCCGAAGCCGAACACTGAAGCTTTCTTT. The encoded protein is CASSLAPKPNTEAFF. The chain uses TRBV7-2 and TRBJ1-1; D remains unclear. V gave up 0 bases and J gave up 1 base, with 9 bases separating them. CDR3 length: 15 amino acids. In germline, CDR1 is SGHTA, CDR2 FQGNSA.

The chain is built from TRBV7-9 and TRBJ1-3; 8 bases line up with TRBD1. CDR3 length equals 16 residues. With V trimmed by 4 bases and J by 8 bases, 13 bases remained unmatched. In germline, CDR1 is SEHNR, CDR2 FQNEAQ (reference sequence). The CDR3 sequence: CASSSTIGTGDYTIYF. CDR3 nucleotides: TGTGCCAGCAGCTCCACTATCGGGACAGGTGATTACACCATATATTTT.

Turning to this clone: Other nucleotide sequences from this sample produce the same CDR3. The rearrangement uses TRBV11-2 and TRBJ1-5; D may be TRBD1 (6 bases). The CDR3 loop spans 13 amino acids. The V and J ends lost 5 bases and 4 bases respectively, with 9 bases between them. CDR1 and CDR2 from the germline V gene are SGHAT and FQNNGV. The DNA for the CDR3 is TGTGCCAGCAGCCTGGACAGAAATCAGCCCCAGCATTTT. Its translation is CASSLDRNQPQHF. Supplemented by reference TRBV11-2 and TRBJ1-5, the full variable domain reads EAGVAQSPRYKIIEKRQSVAFWCNPISGHATLYWYQQILGQGPKLLIQFQNNGVVDDSQLPKDRFSAERLKGVDSTLKIQPAKLEDSAVYLCASSLDRNQPQHFGDGTRLSIL.

The chain joins TRBV11-2 to TRBJ2-7; D might be TRBD2 (5 bases). The germline V gene has CDR1 SGHAT and CDR2 FQNNGV. The CDR3 is 18 residues long. V lost 5 bases to trimming and J lost 2 bases, with 25 bases between them. This CDR3 is CASSTLHTVASRAYEQYF. DNA of the CDR3: TGTGCCAGCAGCACACTCCATACAGTGGCTAGCAGAGCCTACGAGCAGTACTTC.

The CDR3 nucleotides read TGTGCCAGCAGTCCTCCCAGGACAGGGTCGGGGACTGAAGCTTTCTTT. Translation: CASSPPRTGSGTEAFF. The chain employs TRBV27 and TRBJ1-1, with 8 nucleotides matching TRBD1. The CDR3 length is 16 residues. J lost 5 bases, V lost 5 bases, and 13 bases had no gene match. CDR1 is MNHEY and CDR2 is SMNVEV in the germline V gene (reference sequence).

The chain has TRBV5-4 and TRBJ2-7, with D possibly matching TRBD1 (6 bases). V lost 1 base and J 2 bases, leaving 10 bases between the germline ends. Germline values: CDR1 SGHNT, CDR2 YYREEE (reference sequence). The length of the CDR3 is 14 residues. CDR3 sequence: CASSLNRVPYEQYF. CDR3 DNA sequence: TGTGCCAGCAGCTTGAACAGGGTGCCCTACGAGCAGTACTTC.

The chain joins TRBV5-5 to TRBJ1-6; 7 bases fit TRBD1. Germline V gene lookup returns CDR1 SGHKS and CDR2 YYEKEE (reference sequence). The ends lost 5 bases at V and 10 bases at J; junction bases unmatched: 18. This CDR3 region has 17 residues. The CDR3 region has the DNA TGTGCCAGCAGTCGGGGAAACGCAGGGGGACGGGGATCACCCCTCCACTTT. The encoded protein is CASSRGNAGGRGSPLHF. Together with reference TRBV5-5 and TRBJ1-6, the CDR3 gives the full variable domain: DAGVTQSPTHLIKTRGQQVTLRCSPISGHKSVSWYQQVLGQGPQFIFQYYEKEERGRGNFPDRFSARQFPNYSSELNVNALLLGDSALYLCASSRGNAGGRGSPLHFGNGTRLTVT.

This chain links TRBV6-4 with TRBJ2-5, with D perhaps TRBD2 (7 bases). V dropped 6 bases and J dropped 5 bases, with 16 bases sitting between them. The CDR3 extends over 14 amino acids. Germline CDR1 reads MRHNA; CDR2 reads SNTAGT. CDR3 sequence: CASRRGRARETQYF. In DNA form, the CDR3 reads TGTGCCAGCAGGAGGGGGAGGGCGAGGGAGACCCAGTACTTC.

The V and J genes are TRBV5-1 and TRBJ2-5; 8 bases map to TRBD2. This CDR3 has 13 amino acids. Germline-derived CDR1 and CDR2 are SGHRS and YFSETQ. V trimming: 0 bases; J trimming: 9 bases; junction bases outside the gene matches: 4. The CDR3, as DNA: TGCGCCAGCAGCTTGGCCGGGGGGGCGGCCCAGTACTTC. This sequence encodes CASSLAGGAAQYF. Together with reference TRBV5-1 and TRBJ2-5, the CDR3 gives the full variable domain: KAGVTQTPRYLIKTRGQQVTLSCSPISGHRSVSWYQQTPGQGLQFLFEYFSETQRNKGNFPGRFSGRQFSNSRSEMNVSTLELGDSALYLCASSLAGGAAQYFGPGTRLLVL.

The rearrangement links TRBV15 to TRBJ2-5; D perhaps matches TRBD1 (7 bases). CDR3 size: 16 residues. Trimming removed 0 bases from V and 7 bases from J, with 18 bases in between. Germline CDR1 and CDR2: LNHNV and YYDKDF (reference sequence). CDR3 coding DNA: TGTGCCACCAGCAGAGATGGGCAGGGGGGATTGGGGACCCAGTACTTC. Translating it yields CATSRDGQGGLGTQYF. Variable domain in full (rest from reference TRBV15 and TRBJ2-5): DAMVIQNPRYQVTQFGKPVTLSCSQTLNHNVMYWYQQKSSQAPKLLFHYYDKDFNNEADTPDNFQSRRPNTSFCFLDIRSPGLGDTAMYLCATSRDGQGGLGTQYFGPGTRLLVL.